The 22 T cell receptor beta chains below come from one sample, sequenced in a study of Ad26.COV2.S vaccination and SARS-CoV-2 variants (dated by TCRdb to the early 2020s). The sample's treatment or condition label, decoded: around 19 received Ad26.COV2.S at low or high dose, single or two shots; roughly 5 received placebo; per-sample allocation not given. Repertoires of vaccine and placebo recipients were sequenced from samples taken on day 63 after the first injection. Library preparation was by the immunoSEQ multiplex PCR assay. TCRdb limited this immuneACCESS table to in-frame rearrangements with V and J called. A share of clones is missing; checked studies link under half to unresolved V genes, and the rest is unexplained. The sample table records about 380,000 clones; about four fifths of these occur just once. The ten biggest clones cover approximately 7% of the sample. The starting material was peripheral blood, obtained in a trial of Ad26.COV2.S vaccine versus placebo. The receptor source for this set is a person between 18 and 65 years old who received the Ad26.COV2.S COVID-19 vaccine or a placebo.

The chain recombines TRBV12-3 or TRBV12-4 with TRBJ1-6; D not certain. This CDR3 has 11 amino acids. Trimming took off 8 bases at V and 6 bases at J, with 5 bases between the two ends. This CDR3 is CASAGNSPLHF. CDR3 in DNA: TGTGCCAGCGCTGGTAATTCACCCCTCCACTTT.

V and J are TRBV5-1 and TRBJ2-7; 13 nucleotides line up with TRBD2. Per the germline V gene, CDR1 is SGHRS and CDR2 is YFSETQ. The CDR3 totals 19 residues. Trimming removed 4 bases from V and 2 bases from J; junction bases left unmatched: 15. CDR3 sequence reads: CASSLIRSGTSGKTYEQYF. CDR3 DNA: TGCGCCAGCAGCCTTATCCGCTCCGGGACTAGCGGGAAGACCTACGAGCAGTACTTC.

Only a few counts were recorded for this clone. The rearrangement joins TRBV18 to TRBJ1-2; 7 bases are a match to TRBD1. Losses at the gene ends were 1 base for V and 8 bases for J; bases not matched to a gene: 7. This CDR3 spans 14 amino acids. Germline lookup yields CDR1 KGHSH and CDR2 LQKENI. This CDR3 reads CASSPRTGRGGYTF. The CDR3 region has the DNA TGTGCCAGCTCACCACGGACAGGCCGAGGGGGCTACACCTTC.

The chain is built from TRBV4-3 and TRBJ2-7; D might be TRBD1 (6 bases). Per germline, CDR1 LGHNA and CDR2 YSLEER. The germline V and J ends were trimmed by 0 bases and 2 bases, with 11 bases remaining between them. The CDR3 runs 15 residues. CDR3 protein: CASSQDSSGAYEQYF. DNA for the CDR3: TGCGCCAGCAGCCAAGATTCGTCAGGGGCCTACGAGCAGTACTTC.

This clone was picked up a small number of times. J is TRBJ2-7 and V is TRBV10-3; possible D gene TRBD1, 6 bases. This CDR3 region has 19 residues. Germline values: CDR1 ENHRY, CDR2 SYGVKD. The V end lost 8 bases, the J end lost 4 bases, and 33 bases lay between the germline ends. CDR3 DNA sequence: TGTGCCATCTCCGACGAGGGGGTCGGTCAGGGCTTAAACCCTTACGAGCAGTACTTC. This sequence encodes CAISDEGVGQGLNPYEQYF.

V gene TRBV27 combines with J gene TRBJ1-1; possibly TRBD1 for D (5 bases). The CDR3 loop spans 14 amino acids. With 4 bases removed from V and 1 base from J, the gap between germline ends came to 10 bases. The germline V gene has CDR1 MNHEY and CDR2 SMNVEV (reference sequence). The CDR3 protein is CASSSGLRNTEAFF. CDR3 coding DNA: TGTGCCAGCAGTTCGGGACTGAGGAACACTGAAGCTTTCTTT.

The chain combines TRBV4-3 with TRBJ2-7; D is possibly TRBD1 or TRBD2 (6 bases each). V lost 4 bases and J lost 6, with 13 bases in between. Per germline, CDR1 LGHNA and CDR2 YSLEER. The CDR3 sequence is 13 residues long. The CDR3 sequence is CASSREGGLEQYF. CDR3 in DNA: TGCGCCAGCAGCCGTGAAGGGGGACTCGAGCAGTACTTC.

The chain links TRBV30 to TRBJ2-7; 7 bases map to TRBD1. The germline V gene encodes CDR1 GTSNPN and CDR2 SVGIG (reference sequence). This CDR3 comprises 15 residues. The V and J ends lost 0 bases and 3 bases, in that order; junction bases with no gene match: 8. CDR3 region: CAWSVRAGGFYEQYF. The CDR3 DNA follows: TGTGCCTGGAGTGTACGTGCAGGGGGTTTCTACGAGCAGTACTTC.

CDR3 in DNA: TGCAGCGTTGATGGGACTAGCGGTTACGAGCAGTACTTC. It encodes CSVDGTSGYEQYF. The V and J genes are TRBV29-1 and TRBJ2-7, with TRBD2 identical over 11 bases. In germline, CDR1 is SQVTM, CDR2 ANQGSEA. CDR3 length equals 13 residues. Unmatched junction bases numbered 2, after V lost 3 bases and J lost 4 bases.

CDR3 DNA: TGTGCCAGCAGCCAAAGCGAAGGTGAGCAGTACTTC. Amino acid sequence: CASSQSEGEQYF. J is TRBJ2-7 and V is TRBV3-1 (or the pseudogene TRBV3-2); D remains ambiguous. This CDR3 region has 12 residues. Germline CDR1 reads LGHDT; CDR2 reads YNNKEL (reference sequence). Trimming left V 2 bases short and J 7 bases short, with 9 bases between.

This chain connects TRBV9 to TRBJ1-4; 7 bases are a match to TRBD1. The CDR3 sequence is 14 residues long. The trim removed 3 bases at V and 4 bases at J, leaving 3 bases unmatched. Germline loops: CDR1 SGDLS, CDR2 YYNGEE. CDR3 sequence: CASSEGARNEKLFF. In DNA form, the CDR3 reads TGTGCCAGCAGCGAGGGGGCGCGTAATGAAAAACTGTTTTTT.

The J gene is TRBJ2-7, the V gene TRBV6-6, with D possibly called TRBD1 or TRBD2 (5 bases each). The V and J ends lost 6 bases and 0 bases respectively, with 12 bases between them. CDR3 length: 14 amino acids. The germline CDR1 and CDR2 sequences are MNHNY and SVGAGI (reference sequence). The CDR3 bases are TGTGCCAGCAGATATGGGACCGGCTCCTACGAGCAGTACTTC. Amino acid sequence: CASRYGTGSYEQYF.

CDR3 loop: CASGRVKDIQYF. The CDR3 coding sequence is TGTGCCAGCGGGAGGGTGAAAGACATTCAGTACTTC. V gene TRBV2 combines with J gene TRBJ2-4; TRBD2 matches 7 bases. The CDR3 extends over 12 amino acids. Per the germline V gene, CDR1 is SNHLY and CDR2 is FYNNEI. V dropped 8 bases and J dropped 8; count of bases not matched to a gene: 6.

The chain recombines TRBV4-2 with TRBJ2-4, with D perhaps matching TRBD1 or TRBD2 (5 bases each). Germline CDR1 is LGHNA and CDR2 is YNFKEQ. The V end lost 0 bases, the J end lost 1 base, and 10 bases lay between the germline ends. This CDR3 has 16 residues. Written as DNA, the CDR3 is TGTGCCAGCAGCCAAGATCGGGGCCGGGCCAAAAACATTCAGTACTTC. Translating gives CASSQDRGRAKNIQYF.

The rearrangement links TRBV6-2 or TRBV6-3 to TRBJ1-1; D is ambiguous. CDR1 MNHEY and CDR2 SVGEGT come from the germline V gene. Trimming stripped 0 bases from V and 1 base from J, with 15 bases between. The CDR3 sequence is 17 residues long. The CDR3 DNA is TGTGCCAGCAGTTACTCGGAAGGGCGGTCGAGGAACACTGAAGCTTTCTTT. This gives the protein CASSYSEGRSRNTEAFF.

The chain links TRBV25-1 to TRBJ2-1; maybe TRBD1 (5 bases). The CDR3 totals 15 residues. Germline loops: CDR1 MGHDK, CDR2 SYGVNS. The V and J ends lost 1 base and 15 bases respectively, with 22 bases between them. CDR3 in amino acids: CASSEFKTGQGPLFF. For the CDR3, the DNA is TGTGCCAGCAGTGAATTTAAAACAGGACAAGGGCCCCTGTTCTTC. Full variable domain (missing parts from reference TRBV25-1 and TRBJ2-1): EADIYQTPRYLVIGTGKKITLECSQTMGHDKMYWYQQDPGMELHLIHYSYGVNSTEKGDLSSESTVSRIRTEHFPLTLESARPSHTSQYLCASSEFKTGQGPLFFGPGTRLTVL.

The rearrangement links TRBV6-5 to TRBJ1-2; weak D call: TRBD1 (5 bases). V lost 7 bases to trimming and J lost 3 bases, with 15 bases between them. Germline CDR1 reads MNHEY; CDR2 reads SVGAGI. The CDR3 spans 14 residues. This CDR3 is CASTKRDRYYGYTF. In DNA form, the CDR3 reads TGTGCCAGCACTAAGAGGGACCGCTACTATGGCTACACCTTC.

The rearrangement joins TRBV5-1 to TRBJ2-4, with TRBD2 matching 14 bases. V trimming: 5 bases; J trimming: 0 bases; junction bases outside the gene matches: 4. CDR1 is SGHRS, CDR2 YFSETQ, per germline. This CDR3 spans 17 amino acids. CDR3 region: CASRRTSGGLAKNIQYF. In nucleotides, the CDR3 is TGCGCCAGCAGGCGGACTAGCGGGGGGCTAGCCAAAAACATTCAGTACTTC.

The rearrangement joins TRBV7-9 to TRBJ1-6; unclear D gene. Per germline, CDR1 SEHNR and CDR2 FQNEAQ (reference sequence). V was trimmed by 1 base and J by 10 bases, leaving 14 bases between them. The CDR3 has 15 amino acids. CDR3 amino acids: CASSLGLGRQSPLHF. The DNA of the CDR3 is TGTGCCAGCAGCTTAGGTCTGGGGAGGCAATCACCCCTCCACTTT.

This clone has a count of ten or more. The V gene is TRBV4-3, the J gene TRBJ1-6; no reliable D call. In germline, CDR1 is LGHNA, CDR2 YSLEER. The CDR3 has 16 amino acids. The V end was cut by 0 bases, the J end by 7 bases, with 13 bases between. The CDR3 nucleotides read TGCGCCAGCAGCCAAGACGAGTTTGCGGGGAATTCACCCCTCCACTTT. Its translation: CASSQDEFAGNSPLHF.

The chain is built from TRBV7-9 and TRBJ1-1, with 9 bases aligning to TRBD1. This CDR3 contains 13 residues. Germline V gene data show CDR1 as SEHNR and CDR2 as FQNEAQ (reference sequence). Trimming cost V 5 bases and J 8 bases; bases outside gene matches: 6. Written as DNA, the CDR3 is TGTGCCAGCAGCCTAGGGACAGGGCCCGAAGCTTTCTTT. Protein sequence: CASSLGTGPEAFF.

The chain uses TRBV5-4 and TRBJ1-2; 8 bases align to TRBD1. The ends lost 2 bases at V and 8 bases at J; junction bases unmatched: 5. CDR1 is SGHNT and CDR2 is YYREEE in the germline V gene (reference sequence). The CDR3 is 13 residues long. CDR3 residues: CASSLGTGWGYTF. Here the CDR3 DNA reads TGTGCCAGCAGCTTAGGGACAGGATGGGGCTACACCTTC.